What follows are 12 T cell receptor beta chains derived from one specimen sequenced in a study of blood T cell repertoires in COVID-19. Profiled with immunoSEQ multiplex PCR; TCRdb holds only in-frame clones, not every one. Here the sample spans 200,000 to 250,000 clones, about 86% being singletons. The sequenced sample consisted of peripheral blood. The receptors shown here come from a woman in her 50s with acute or convalescent COVID-19.

V is TRBV6-4 and J is TRBJ1-1; possibly TRBD1 for D (5 bases). The length of the CDR3 is 18 residues. The V end lost 1 base, the J end lost 0 bases, and 18 bases lay between the germline ends. Germline CDR1 and CDR2: MRHNA and SNTAGT. The DNA of the CDR3 is TGTGCCAGCAGTGACTGCGGGGCATTTCATCACATGAACACTGAAGCTTTCTTT. Its translation is CASSDCGAFHHMNTEAFF.

This chain joins TRBV11-3 and TRBJ2-3, with D tentatively TRBD2 (6 bases). With 5 bases removed from V and 6 bases from J, the gap between germline ends came to 15 bases. This CDR3 region has 14 residues. The germline CDR1 and CDR2 sequences are SGHNT and YENEEA. CDR3 sequence (DNA): TGTGCCAGCAGCCCGGGGACTTTCTTGGATACGCAGTATTTT. It is translated as CASSPGTFLDTQYF.

The sample holds one count of this clone. The rearrangement uses TRBV24-1 and TRBJ2-5, with a weak D call TRBD2 (5 bases). Between the trimmed V and J ends, which lost 9 bases and 6 bases, there was a span of 16 bases. From germline, CDR1 is KGHDR and CDR2 SFDVKD. This CDR3 is built from 13 residues. CDR3 nucleotide sequence: TGTGCCACCTCGGACGGTCCCGGGAAGACCCAGTACTTC. It encodes CATSDGPGKTQYF.

The genes are TRBV27 and TRBJ2-2, with D tentatively TRBD2 (6 bases). The CDR3 is 14 residues long. Per germline, CDR1 MNHEY and CDR2 SMNVEV (reference sequence). Trimming pared 6 bases from V and 1 base from J, leaving 9 bases between. Here the CDR3 DNA reads TGTGCCAGCAGCCGGGAGATGAACACCGGGGAGCTGTTTTTT. It specifies CASSREMNTGELFF.

The rearrangement uses TRBV18 and TRBJ2-3; D may be TRBD2 (5 bases). In germline, CDR1 is KGHSH, CDR2 LQKENI. V was pared by 0 bases and J by 1 base, with 8 bases between. The CDR3 runs 15 residues. CDR3 sequence (DNA): TGTGCCAGCTCACCACCGCTAGCAGGCACAGATACGCAGTATTTT. This gives the protein CASSPPLAGTDTQYF.

The CDR3 spells CSARDGTGRAFF. DNA for the CDR3: TGCAGCGCCCGAGATGGCACAGGGAGAGCTTTCTTT. The chain employs TRBV29-1 and TRBJ1-1; a possible D gene is TRBD1 (6 bases). The length of the CDR3 is 12 residues. V was pared by 7 bases and J by 10 bases, with 19 bases between. Germline V gives CDR1 SQVTM, CDR2 ANQGSEA.

The genes are TRBV4-1 and TRBJ2-7, with TRBD2 matching 7 bases. Looked up from germline, CDR1 is MGHRA and CDR2 is YSYEKL. V shed 3 bases, J shed 1 base, and the junction held 6 bases outside the gene matches. The CDR3 has 15 residues. The CDR3 is CASSHTSENSYEQYF. CDR3 DNA: TGCGCCAGCAGCCACACTAGCGAGAATTCCTACGAGCAGTACTTC.

This CDR3 is CASIREQANSGANVLTF. CDR3 nucleotide sequence: TGTGCCAGTATCAGGGAACAGGCTAACTCTGGGGCCAACGTCCTGACTTTC. The chain couples TRBV19 to TRBJ2-6, with a possible D match to TRBD1 (5 bases). The CDR3 consists of 17 residues. The germline CDR1 and CDR2 sequences are LNHDA and SQIVND (reference sequence). Trimming took off 7 bases at V and 0 bases at J, with 16 bases between the two ends.

Written as DNA, the CDR3 is TGTGCCAGCTCACCAGACAGGCTCTCCTACGAGCAGTACTTC. Amino acids: CASSPDRLSYEQYF. V and J are TRBV18 and TRBJ2-7, with D possibly matching TRBD1 (6 bases). Trimming took 2 bases from V and 0 from J, leaving 8 bases between them. Germline CDR1 is KGHSH and CDR2 is LQKENI. This CDR3 is built from 14 residues.

This chain joins TRBV6-2 or TRBV6-3 and TRBJ2-5; the D is unclear. Germline CDR1 reads MNHEY; CDR2 reads SVGEGT. V lost 3 bases and J 0 bases, leaving 14 bases between the germline ends. The CDR3 totals 16 residues. The CDR3 is CASSYSNRNYQETQYF. The CDR3 DNA is TGTGCCAGCAGTTATTCTAATCGTAACTACCAAGAGACCCAGTACTTC.

This clone has just a few counts. This chain joins TRBV19 and TRBJ2-3, with TRBD2 matching over 12 bases. CDR3 size: 16 residues. With 3 bases clipped from V and 8 bases from J, the junction kept 9 bases outside the gene matches. Germline values: CDR1 LNHDA, CDR2 SQIVND (reference sequence). The CDR3 reads CASSIEPTSGRGTQYF. DNA of the CDR3: TGTGCCAGTAGTATCGAGCCGACTAGCGGGAGAGGTACGCAGTATTTT.

The chain joins TRBV7-2 to TRBJ2-3; 9 nucleotides match TRBD2. Trimming took 10 bases from V and 4 from J; bases not matched to a gene: 9. Germline-derived CDR1 and CDR2 are SGHTA and FQGNSA. The CDR3 spans 14 residues. As DNA, the CDR3 is TGTGCCATCTCGCGGGGGGGCCGGTCAGATACGCAGTATTTT. It yields the protein CAISRGGRSDTQYF.